Listed below are T cell receptor beta chains from one sample, sequenced in a study of cytotoxic CD8 clonotypes in ibrutinib-treated CLL. Libraries were prepared by immunoSEQ multiplex PCR; TCRdb keeps only in-frame clonotypes and omits some of them. The data show roughly 300,000 clones, approximately 79% seen once. Specimen: PBMCs, collected at disease progression, from a patient treated with ibrutinib. The source of these receptors is a human donor with chronic lymphocytic leukemia. Each CDR3 is given with its conserved first and last residue. The order of the fields is J gene, D gene, V gene, clone size, CDR3 DNA, CDR3 protein. D genes are given only for firm matches. The size entry is marked missing in some rows and otherwise reads once, few, many or a size class.

J: TRBJ2-7; D: TRBD2; V: TRBV6-5; size: .; DNA: TGTGCCAGCAGTTTCGCTTCGGCTAGCGGATCCTACGAGCAGTACTTC; CDR3: CASSFASASGSYEQYF
J: TRBJ2-2; D: .; V: TRBV9; size: .; DNA: TGTGCCAGCAGCCTTGCCCTTAGGGGGGACACCGGGGAGCTGTTTTTT; CDR3: CASSLALRGDTGELFF
J: TRBJ2-3; D: TRBD1; V: TRBV7-6; size: .; DNA: TGTGCCAGCAGCCAGAGGGGGCTCCTAGCACACACAGATACGCAGTATTTT; CDR3: CASSQRGLLAHTDTQYF
J: TRBJ1-2; D: .; V: TRBV7-2; size: .; DNA: TGTGCCAGCAGCTTAGTTCCAGGCTATGGCTACACCTTC; CDR3: CASSLVPGYGYTF
J: TRBJ2-1; D: TRBD1; V: TRBV25-1; size: few; DNA: TGTGCCAGCAGTGGGTCGTTAGGGGGCAGCTCCTACAATGAGCAGTTCTTC; CDR3: CASSGSLGGSSYNEQFF
J: TRBJ2-7; D: .; V: TRBV27; size: .; DNA: TGTGCCAGCAGTTTGGAGAATTCCCCAGGTATCCCATTTCGAGAGCAGTACTTC; CDR3: CASSLENSPGIPFREQYF
J: TRBJ1-2; D: TRBD1; V: TRBV7-8; size: .; DNA: TGTGCCAGCAGCTCCCCCGACAGGGACTATGGCTACACCTTC; CDR3: CASSSPDRDYGYTF
J: TRBJ2-3; D: TRBD2; V: TRBV27; size: few; DNA: TGTGCCAGCAGACCCACTAGCGGGAGTAGGGGTACGCAGTATTTT; CDR3: CASRPTSGSRGTQYF
J: TRBJ1-3; D: .; V: TRBV5-1; size: .; DNA: TGCGCCAGCAGCCCGGAGGTCTCTGGAAACACCATATATTTT; CDR3: CASSPEVSGNTIYF
J: TRBJ2-3; D: .; V: TRBV5-6; size: few; DNA: TGTGCCAGCAGCGGGGGTATTGGTACGCAGTATTTT; CDR3: CASSGGIGTQYF
J: TRBJ2-3; D: TRBD2; V: TRBV5-4; size: .; DNA: TGTGCCAGCAGCTTGGCCGGACTAGCGGGAGGCCTTTTCTCAGATACGCAGTATTTT; CDR3: CASSLAGLAGGLFSDTQYF
J: TRBJ2-2; D: .; V: TRBV29-1; size: .; DNA: TGCAGCGCCCTGGACACCGGGGAGCTGTTTTTT; CDR3: CSALDTGELFF
J: TRBJ1-2; D: TRBD1; V: TRBV7-2; size: once; DNA: TGTGCCAGCAGCATCCGGGACAGGGCCGGGGGCTACACCTTC; CDR3: CASSIRDRAGGYTF
J: TRBJ1-5; D: .; V: TRBV5-1; size: few; DNA: TGCGCCAGCAGCTCGACAGGAATAGGACAGCCCCAGCATTTT; CDR3: CASSSTGIGQPQHF
J: TRBJ2-3; D: TRBD2; V: TRBV11-2; size: .; DNA: TGTGCCAGCTGCGGGGGATATGATACGCAGTATTTT; CDR3: CASCGGYDTQYF
J: TRBJ2-1; D: TRBD2; V: TRBV19; size: .; DNA: TGTGCCAGTAGTATAGCGGGACTAGCGGGGTACAATGAGCAGTTCTTC; CDR3: CASSIAGLAGYNEQFF
J: TRBJ2-7; D: TRBD2; V: TRBV7-6; size: .; DNA: TGTGCCAGCAGCTTGTACCTTCCCGGGACTAGGTTGTCCTACGAGCAGTACTTC; CDR3: CASSLYLPGTRLSYEQYF
J: TRBJ1-2; D: .; V: TRBV5-1; size: .; DNA: TGCGCCAGCAGCTTTGAGGGGGGCGTAGGTGGCTACACCTTC; CDR3: CASSFEGGVGGYTF
J: TRBJ1-6; D: TRBD1; V: TRBV9; size: few; DNA: TGTGCCAGCAGCCCAGGGGGTGGGGCCGGTATAGGTTCACCCCTCCACTTT; CDR3: CASSPGGGAGIGSPLHF
J: TRBJ1-4; D: TRBD1; V: TRBV28; size: .; DNA: TGTGCCAGCAACAGGCCCGGGACAGGGGGTGAAAAACTGTTTTTT; CDR3: CASNRPGTGGEKLFF
J: TRBJ2-1; D: TRBD2; V: TRBV6-6; size: .; DNA: TGTGCCAGCAGTTACGATAGCGGGAATGAGCAGTTCTTC; CDR3: CASSYDSGNEQFF
J: TRBJ2-3; D: .; V: TRBV19; size: .; DNA: TGTGCCACGCGTGGGGCGGGCACAGATACGCAGTATTTT; CDR3: CATRGAGTDTQYF
J: TRBJ2-3; D: .; V: TRBV5-1; size: .; DNA: TGCGCCAGCAGCCCTGGCGTCGGGGGCAGCACAGATACGCAGTATTTT; CDR3: CASSPGVGGSTDTQYF
J: TRBJ2-6; D: .; V: TRBV5-1; size: .; DNA: TGCGCCAGCAGCTTGGCAGTCGGTTCCACTGGGGCCAACGTCCTGACTTTC; CDR3: CASSLAVGSTGANVLTF
J: TRBJ2-5; D: .; V: TRBV6-5; size: .; DNA: TGTGCCAGCAGTTTAGGAGAGACCCAGTACTTC; CDR3: CASSLGETQYF
J: TRBJ2-1; D: .; V: TRBV5-8; size: .; DNA: TGTGCCAGCAGCTTTCACAGACGAAACCCGTACAATGAGCAGTTCTTC; CDR3: CASSFHRRNPYNEQFF
J: TRBJ2-1; D: .; V: TRBV29-1; size: .; DNA: TGCAGCGTAACTACCATGGGACTTAGAGGTGGTGAGCAGTTCTTC; CDR3: CSVTTMGLRGGEQFF
J: TRBJ2-2; D: .; V: TRBV10-2; size: once; DNA: TGCGCCAGCAGTGAAGAGGGGTTAAGCACCGGGGAGCTGTTTTTT; CDR3: CASSEEGLSTGELFF
J: TRBJ1-4; D: .; V: TRBV7-3; size: .; DNA: TGTGCCTCAGGAAGACGAGGGGAAAAACTGTTTTTT; CDR3: CASGRRGEKLFF
J: TRBJ2-1; D: .; V: TRBV27; size: few; DNA: TGTGCCAGCAGTAGTCGGGGGAGCTCCTACAATGAGCAGTTCTTC; CDR3: CASSSRGSSYNEQFF
J: TRBJ2-1; D: .; V: TRBV7-3; size: few; DNA: TGTGCCAGCAGCTTTGGGCCTCCCAATGAGCAGTTCTTC; CDR3: CASSFGPPNEQFF
J: TRBJ2-3; D: .; V: TRBV7-2; size: .; DNA: TGTGCCAGCAGCTGGGAACCCACAGATACGCAGTATTTT; CDR3: CASSWEPTDTQYF
J: TRBJ2-1; D: .; V: TRBV2; size: .; DNA: TGTGCCAGCATCGGGAGACGGCTTGGTGAGCAGTTCTTC; CDR3: CASIGRRLGEQFF
J: TRBJ2-3; D: .; V: TRBV10-1; size: .; DNA: TGCGCCAGCAATAAAGCCCGGGTGACGGCTAGCAGATGCACAGATACGCAGTATTTT; CDR3: CASNKARVTASRCTDTQYF
J: TRBJ2-7; D: TRBD1; V: TRBV5-1; size: .; DNA: TGCGCCAGCAGCTTCGGGACAGGGCTATACTTC; CDR3: CASSFGTGLYF
J: TRBJ1-4; D: .; V: TRBV7-6; size: once; DNA: TGTGCCAGCAGCTTAGGGAGTCCCCCACGTGAAAAACTGTTTTTT; CDR3: CASSLGSPPREKLFF